This T cell receptor beta chain was obtained from a study of cytomegalovirus exposure and HLA in healthy donors. The PCR had 60 Vbeta and 13 Jbeta primers. Only in-frame clones appear in the TCRdb table, and some are missing; sequencing was by immunoSEQ multiplex PCR. In the table there are around 100,000 clones, roughly 66% of which are singletons. The study sampled nominally healthy donors, though unrecorded immune exposures were likely. V lost 3 bases, J lost 5 bases, and 8 bases lay in between. Germline loops: CDR1 SGHAT, CDR2 FQNNGV. CDR3 length: 13 amino acids. Regarding the study as a whole: Several of the most significant clusters appeared, in a later analysis, to be linked to common viral pathogens. Researchers catalogued about 150 TCR beta chains as cytomegalovirus-associated. Accurate prediction of most subjects' HLA-A and HLA-B alleles from TCR beta sequences was reported.

This clone has a single count. Its antigen is not identified. The sequence was collected from a woman aged 50 to 60 in good health and CMV-seronegative. Sequences were obtained from PBMCs. This rearrangement joins TRBV11-2 to TRBJ2-4; D is ambiguous. The CDR3 DNA is TGTGCCAGCAGCTTCACGCCAGAAAACATTCAGTACTTC. As protein: CASSFTPENIQYF.